A selection of T cell receptor beta chains follows, all from one sample in a study of CD8 T cells in ankylosing spondylitis. MiXCR was run by TCRdb on the 5' RACE reads, yielding one entry per CDR3 protein. The sample carries 500,000 or so distinct CDR3 sequences, 5.3% recorded once. The sample comprised blood, either unsorted or a sorted T cell fraction (not recorded which). Receptors originate from a male donor with ankylosing spondylitis. CDR3s include the opening cysteine and the closing phenylalanine or tryptophan. Fields, in order: J gene, D gene, clone size, V gene, CDR3 protein, CDR3 DNA. The D gene is left open where the match is weak. The size field reads once, few or many counts, or a class when the clone is expanded.

j_call: TRBJ2-5; d_call: .; clone_size: many; v_call: TRBV6-2/TRBV6-3; cdr3_aa: CASSPGKAWGTQYF; cdr3_nt: TGTGCCAGCAGTCCCGGGAAGGCTTGGGGGACCCAGTACTTC
j_call: TRBJ1-2; d_call: TRBD1; clone_size: many; v_call: TRBV3-1; cdr3_aa: CASSRGQRETF; cdr3_nt: TGTGCCAGCAGCCGGGGACAGCGGGAGACCTTC
j_call: TRBJ1-5; d_call: .; clone_size: many; v_call: TRBV28; cdr3_aa: CASSRRRGAGQPQHF; cdr3_nt: TGTGCCAGCAGCCGGCGGCGGGGAGCGGGCCAGCCCCAGCATTTT
j_call: TRBJ2-1; d_call: .; clone_size: many; v_call: TRBV3-1; cdr3_aa: CASRRHDSYNEQFF; cdr3_nt: TGTGCCAGCAGACGCCACGACAGTTACAATGAGCAGTTCTTC
j_call: TRBJ1-2; d_call: .; clone_size: many; v_call: TRBV12-3/TRBV12-4; cdr3_aa: CASSPIPGQSGYTF; cdr3_nt: TGTGCCAGCAGTCCTATTCCCGGACAGTCCGGCTACACCTTC
j_call: TRBJ2-3; d_call: .; clone_size: many; v_call: TRBV20-1; cdr3_aa: CSARGNDLGRRF; cdr3_nt: TGCAGTGCTAGGGGTAATGATCTGGGGCGAAGATTT
j_call: TRBJ2-5; d_call: .; clone_size: few; v_call: TRBV6-2/TRBV6-3; cdr3_aa: CASSYSRQYQETQYF; cdr3_nt: TGTGCCAGCAGTTACTCGAGACAGTACCAAGAGACCCAGTACTTC
j_call: TRBJ2-5; d_call: .; clone_size: many; v_call: TRBV7-8; cdr3_aa: CASSFPPHRQETQYF; cdr3_nt: TGTGCCAGCAGCTTCCCGCCACATCGACAAGAGACCCAGTACTTC
j_call: TRBJ2-5; d_call: TRBD2; clone_size: many; v_call: TRBV7-2; cdr3_aa: CATGGYQETQYF; cdr3_nt: TGTGCCACCGGGGGGTACCAAGAGACCCAGTACTTC
j_call: TRBJ2-7; d_call: TRBD2; clone_size: many; v_call: TRBV20-1; cdr3_aa: CSASFTLAGAPGEQYF; cdr3_nt: TGCAGTGCTAGCTTCACTCTAGCGGGGGCCCCGGGAGAGCAGTACTTC
j_call: TRBJ1-6; d_call: .; clone_size: few; v_call: TRBV7-9; cdr3_aa: CASSVQGFGLSPLHF; cdr3_nt: TGTGCCAGCAGCGTCCAGGGCTTTGGTCTTTCACCCCTCCACTTT
j_call: TRBJ2-7; d_call: TRBD1; clone_size: medium-sized; v_call: TRBV25-1; cdr3_aa: CASSESGDRATQYF; cdr3_nt: TGTGCCAGCAGTGAATCTGGGGACAGGGCTACCCAGTACTTC
j_call: TRBJ2-2; d_call: TRBD2; clone_size: many; v_call: TRBV10-3; cdr3_aa: CAISLRLAGEVTGELFF; cdr3_nt: TGTGCCATCAGTTTAAGACTAGCGGGAGAAGTCACCGGGGAGCTGTTTTTT
j_call: TRBJ2-3; d_call: TRBD2; clone_size: many; v_call: TRBV7-2; cdr3_aa: CASSRAADGRAGRYF; cdr3_nt: TGTGCCAGCAGCAGAGCGGCGGACGGGAGGGCCGGTCGGTATTTT
j_call: TRBJ1-4; d_call: .; clone_size: many; v_call: TRBV7-2; cdr3_aa: CASSLARRKLFF; cdr3_nt: TGTGCCAGCAGCTTAGCGCGTAGGAAACTGTTTTTT
j_call: TRBJ2-7; d_call: .; clone_size: many; v_call: TRBV7-2; cdr3_aa: CASSLDSREQYF; cdr3_nt: TGTGCCAGCAGCTTGGACTCGCGGGAGCAGTACTTC
j_call: TRBJ2-3; d_call: .; clone_size: many; v_call: TRBV29-1; cdr3_aa: CSVEEDSTDTQYF; cdr3_nt: TGCAGCGTTGAAGAGGATAGCACAGATACGCAGTATTTT